Each of the 10 T cell receptor beta chains below was sequenced from the same sample in a study of cytomegalovirus exposure and HLA in healthy donors. The primer mix had 60 Vbeta and 13 Jbeta primers. Profiled with immunoSEQ multiplex PCR; TCRdb holds only in-frame clones, not every one. The sample has roughly 200,000 clones; 75% to 90% are singletons. Material for sequencing was PBMCs. The receptors here all came from a boy aged 2 to 9 in good health and CMV-seronegative.

This clone was seen only once. The J gene is TRBJ1-2, the V gene TRBV28; the D is unclear. This CDR3 region has 11 residues. V dropped 5 bases and J dropped 3 bases, with 4 bases sitting between them. The germline V gene has CDR1 MDHEN and CDR2 SYDVKM. The CDR3 region has the DNA TGTGCCAGCAGTCTCGACTATGGCTACACCTTC. Its translation: CASSLDYGYTF.

The chain is built from TRBV6-1 and TRBJ1-2; D gene uncertain. CDR3 length: 15 residues. Germline lookup yields CDR1 MNHNS and CDR2 SASEGT. V was pared by 7 bases and J by 0 bases, with 15 bases between. The CDR3 DNA reads as TGTGCCAGCAAAGCCGATCCCCTAGCTAACTATGGCTACACCTTC. It translates to CASKADPLANYGYTF.

The V and J genes are TRBV7-9 and TRBJ1-3; no clear D gene. With 4 bases removed from V and 0 bases from J, the gap between germline ends came to 13 bases. Germline loops: CDR1 SEHNR, CDR2 FQNEAQ (reference sequence). The CDR3 extends over 16 amino acids. CDR3 in amino acids: CASSWAPSASGNTIYF. CDR3 sequence (DNA): TGTGCCAGCAGCTGGGCACCGTCGGCCTCTGGAAACACCATATATTTT.

About this clone: Other DNA sequences in this specimen translate into the identical CDR3. The gene calls are TRBV30 and TRBJ1-2; 7 bases are shared with TRBD1. The CDR3 sequence is 21 residues long. From germline, CDR1 is GTSNPN and CDR2 SVGIG (reference sequence). The trim removed 5 bases at V and 5 bases at J, leaving 32 bases unmatched. CDR3 loop: CAWFGGGFDRALSSRVYGYTF. The DNA for the CDR3 is TGTGCCTGGTTCGGGGGGGGTTTTGACAGGGCGCTCTCGTCGCGCGTATATGGCTACACCTTC.

The chain employs TRBV2 and TRBJ1-1; TRBD1 agrees at 7 bases. CDR3 length equals 18 residues. V lost 1 base and J lost 4; bases outside the gene matches: 15. CDR1 is SNHLY and CDR2 is FYNNEI in the germline V gene. In DNA, the CDR3 is TGTGCCAGCAGTGAAGATTCAGGGGGGATTGTAGGAGCCACTGAAGCTTTCTTT. Its protein is CASSEDSGGIVGATEAFF.

This sequence joins TRBV28 and TRBJ1-6; D is possibly TRBD1 (6 bases). Trimming stripped 5 bases from V and 11 bases from J, with 22 bases between. The germline CDR1 and CDR2 sequences are MDHEN and SYDVKM. This CDR3 contains 16 residues. The CDR3 nucleotides are TGTGCCAGCAGTCACCGGGTGGGGGGGGGCGCGACACCCCTCCACTTT. Translation: CASSHRVGGGATPLHF.

The chain employs TRBV9 and TRBJ2-1; 10 nucleotides agree with TRBD2. This CDR3 is 18 amino acids long. V dropped 0 bases and J dropped 0; count of bases not matched to a gene: 6. Germline V CDR1 and CDR2: SGDLS, YYNGEE. The CDR3 here is CASSVAPSGSPSYNEQFF. CDR3 in DNA: TGTGCCAGCAGCGTAGCTCCTAGCGGGAGCCCCTCCTACAATGAGCAGTTCTTC.

The chain carries TRBV6-5 and TRBJ2-1, with 8 bases that match TRBD2. The CDR3 is 15 residues long. Germline trimming cut 6 bases from V and 7 bases from J; bases unmatched to any gene: 11. The germline gives CDR1 MNHEY, CDR2 SVGAGI. CDR3 sequence (DNA): TGTGCCAGCAGCCATGCCGCTAGCGGGCAAAATGAGCAGTTCTTC. Translating gives CASSHAASGQNEQFF.

V gene TRBV4-1 combines with J gene TRBJ1-4, with 9 bases aligning to TRBD1. The CDR3 covers 16 residues. V lost 2 bases to trimming and J lost 5 bases; unmatched junction nucleotides: 6. Germline loops: CDR1 MGHRA, CDR2 YSYEKL. The DNA for the CDR3 is TGCGCCAGCAGCCAACTCTGGACAGGGGAGAATGAAAAACTGTTTTTT. Translated: CASSQLWTGENEKLFF.

The chain recombines TRBV28 with TRBJ1-3, with D tentatively TRBD1 (5 bases). The germline V gene has CDR1 MDHEN and CDR2 SYDVKM. The CDR3 runs to 13 residues. The CDR3 nucleotides read TGTGCAACGCAGGGCCAGATTGGAAACACCATATATTTT. It encodes CATQGQIGNTIYF.